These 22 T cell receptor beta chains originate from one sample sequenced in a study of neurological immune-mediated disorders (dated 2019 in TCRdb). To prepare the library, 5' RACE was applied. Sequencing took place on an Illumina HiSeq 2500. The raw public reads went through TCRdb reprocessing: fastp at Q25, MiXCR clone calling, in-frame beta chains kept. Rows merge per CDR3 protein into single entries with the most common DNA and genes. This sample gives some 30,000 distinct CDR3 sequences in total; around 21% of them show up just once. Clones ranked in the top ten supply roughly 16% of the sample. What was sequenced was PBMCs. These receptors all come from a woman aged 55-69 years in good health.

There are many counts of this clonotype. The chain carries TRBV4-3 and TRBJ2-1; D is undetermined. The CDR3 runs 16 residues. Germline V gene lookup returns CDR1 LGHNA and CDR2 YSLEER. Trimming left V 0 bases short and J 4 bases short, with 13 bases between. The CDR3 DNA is TGCGCCAGCAGCCAAGATGGGATCGGGCGGTACAATGAGCAGTTCTTC. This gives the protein CASSQDGIGRYNEQFF.

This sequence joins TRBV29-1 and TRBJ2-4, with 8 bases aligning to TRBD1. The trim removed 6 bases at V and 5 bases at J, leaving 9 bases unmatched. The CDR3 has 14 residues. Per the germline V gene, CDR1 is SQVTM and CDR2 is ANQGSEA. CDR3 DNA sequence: TGCAGCGTAGGACAGGGAATAAGCGAAAACATTCAGTACTTC. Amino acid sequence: CSVGQGISENIQYF. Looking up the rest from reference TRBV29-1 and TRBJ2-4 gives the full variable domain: SAVISQKPSRDICQRGTSLTIQCQVDSQVTMMFWYRQQPGQSLTLIATANQGSEATYESGFVIDKFPISRPNLTFSTLTVSNMSPEDSSIYLCSVGQGISENIQYFGAGTRLSVL.

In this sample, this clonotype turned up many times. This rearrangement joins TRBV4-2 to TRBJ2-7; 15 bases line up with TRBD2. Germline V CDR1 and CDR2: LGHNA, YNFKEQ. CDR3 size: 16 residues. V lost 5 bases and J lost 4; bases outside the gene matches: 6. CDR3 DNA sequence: TGTGCCAGCAGCAGGACTAGCGGGGGGGGTTCGTACGAGCAGTACTTC. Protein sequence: CASSRTSGGGSYEQYF.

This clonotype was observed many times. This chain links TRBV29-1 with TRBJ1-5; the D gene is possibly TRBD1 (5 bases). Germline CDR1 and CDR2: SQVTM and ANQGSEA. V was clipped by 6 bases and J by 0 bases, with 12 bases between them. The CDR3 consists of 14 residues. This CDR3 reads CSVALRDSNQPQHF. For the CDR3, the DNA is TGCAGCGTGGCCCTCAGGGATAGCAATCAGCCCCAGCATTTT.

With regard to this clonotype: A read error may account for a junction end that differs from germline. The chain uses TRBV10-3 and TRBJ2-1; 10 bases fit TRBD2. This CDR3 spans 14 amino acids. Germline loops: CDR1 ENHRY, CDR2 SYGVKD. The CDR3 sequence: CAINESSLAGSQFF. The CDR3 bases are TGTGCCATCAATGAGTCATCACTAGCGGGGAGTCAGTTCTTC.

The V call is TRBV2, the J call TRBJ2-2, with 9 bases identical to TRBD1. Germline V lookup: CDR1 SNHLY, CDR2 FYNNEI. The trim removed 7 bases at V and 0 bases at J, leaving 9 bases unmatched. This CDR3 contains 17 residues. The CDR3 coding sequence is TGTGCCAGCATTAGTCCCGGGACAGGGACGAACACCGGGGAGCTGTTTTTT. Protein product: CASISPGTGTNTGELFF.

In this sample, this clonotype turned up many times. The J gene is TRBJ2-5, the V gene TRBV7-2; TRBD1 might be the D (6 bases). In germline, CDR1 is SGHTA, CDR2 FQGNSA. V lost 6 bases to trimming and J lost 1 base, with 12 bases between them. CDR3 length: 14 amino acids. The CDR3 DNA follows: TGTGCCAGCAGAGTTACAGGGAGCCAAGAGACCCAGTACTTC. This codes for CASRVTGSQETQYF.

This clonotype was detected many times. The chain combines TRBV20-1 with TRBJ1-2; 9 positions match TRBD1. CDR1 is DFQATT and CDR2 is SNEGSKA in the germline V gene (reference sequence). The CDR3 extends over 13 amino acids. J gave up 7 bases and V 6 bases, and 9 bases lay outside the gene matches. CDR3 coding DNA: TGCAGTGCAACAGGGGGCAATAAGGGTGGCTACACCTTC. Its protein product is CSATGGNKGGYTF.

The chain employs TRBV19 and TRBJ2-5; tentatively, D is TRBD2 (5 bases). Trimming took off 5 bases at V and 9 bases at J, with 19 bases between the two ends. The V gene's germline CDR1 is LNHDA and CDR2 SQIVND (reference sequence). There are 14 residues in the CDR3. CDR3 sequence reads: CASSHKEDRLAQYF. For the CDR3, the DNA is TGTGCCAGTAGTCATAAGGAGGATAGGTTGGCCCAGTACTTC.

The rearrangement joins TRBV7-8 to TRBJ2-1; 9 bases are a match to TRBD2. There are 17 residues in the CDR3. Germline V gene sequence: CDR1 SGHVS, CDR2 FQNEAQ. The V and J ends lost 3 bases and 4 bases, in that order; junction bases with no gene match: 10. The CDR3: CASSFDRAGGNYNEQFF. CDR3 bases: TGTGCCAGCAGCTTCGACCGGGCGGGGGGGAATTACAATGAGCAGTTCTTC.

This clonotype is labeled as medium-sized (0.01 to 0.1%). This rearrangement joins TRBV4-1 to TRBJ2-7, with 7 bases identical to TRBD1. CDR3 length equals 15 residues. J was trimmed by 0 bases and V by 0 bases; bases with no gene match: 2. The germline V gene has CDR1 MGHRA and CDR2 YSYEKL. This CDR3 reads CASSQEPGGSYEQYF. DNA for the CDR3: TGCGCCAGCAGCCAAGAGCCAGGGGGCTCCTACGAGCAGTACTTC.

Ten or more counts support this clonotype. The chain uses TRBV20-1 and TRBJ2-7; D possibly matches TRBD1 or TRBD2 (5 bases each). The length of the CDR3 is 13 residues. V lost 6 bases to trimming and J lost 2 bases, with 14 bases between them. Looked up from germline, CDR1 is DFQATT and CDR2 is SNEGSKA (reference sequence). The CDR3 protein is CSATTGAAYEQYF. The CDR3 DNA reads TGCAGTGCCACTACCGGGGCCGCCTACGAGCAGTACTTC.

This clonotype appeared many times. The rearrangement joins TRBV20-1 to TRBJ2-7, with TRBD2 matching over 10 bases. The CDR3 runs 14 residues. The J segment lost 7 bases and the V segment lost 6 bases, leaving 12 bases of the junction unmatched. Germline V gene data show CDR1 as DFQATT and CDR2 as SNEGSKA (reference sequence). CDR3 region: CSADGASGSGEQYF. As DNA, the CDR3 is TGCAGTGCCGACGGGGCTAGCGGGAGTGGGGAGCAGTACTTC.

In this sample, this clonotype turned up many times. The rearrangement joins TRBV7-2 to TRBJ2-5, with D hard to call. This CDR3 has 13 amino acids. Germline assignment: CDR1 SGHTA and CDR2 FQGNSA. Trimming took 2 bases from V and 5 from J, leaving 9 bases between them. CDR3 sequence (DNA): TGTGCCAGCAGCTTAAGTGGGTGGGAGACCCAGTACTTC. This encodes CASSLSGWETQYF.

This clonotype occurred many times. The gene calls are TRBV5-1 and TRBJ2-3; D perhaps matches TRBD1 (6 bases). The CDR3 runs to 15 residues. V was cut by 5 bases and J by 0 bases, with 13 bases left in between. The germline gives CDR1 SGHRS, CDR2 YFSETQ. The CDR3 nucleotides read TGCGCCAGCAGGGCGAGGGGGTCTAGCACAGATACGCAGTATTTT. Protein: CASRARGSSTDTQYF.

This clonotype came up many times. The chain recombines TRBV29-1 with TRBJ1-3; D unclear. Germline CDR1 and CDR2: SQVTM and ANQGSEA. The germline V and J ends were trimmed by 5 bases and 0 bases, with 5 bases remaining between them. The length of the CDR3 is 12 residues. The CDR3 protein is CSVRSSGNTIYF. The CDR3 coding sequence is TGCAGCGTTCGAAGCTCTGGAAACACCATATATTTT.

The CDR3 protein is CASSLFPQGQGDGYTF. CDR3 bases: TGTGCCAGCAGCTTATTTCCCCAGGGACAGGGGGATGGCTACACCTTC. The chain couples TRBV7-2 to TRBJ1-2; 11 nucleotides agree with TRBD1. The V and J ends lost 2 bases and 6 bases, in that order; junction bases with no gene match: 8. CDR1 SGHTA and CDR2 FQGNSA come from the germline V gene. CDR3 size: 16 residues.

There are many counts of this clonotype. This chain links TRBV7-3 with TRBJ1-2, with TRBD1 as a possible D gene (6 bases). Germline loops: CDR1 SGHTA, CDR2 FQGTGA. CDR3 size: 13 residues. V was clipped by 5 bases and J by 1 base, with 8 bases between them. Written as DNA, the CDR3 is TGTGCCAGCAGCCCCAGGGGTAACTATGGCTACACCTTC. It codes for CASSPRGNYGYTF.

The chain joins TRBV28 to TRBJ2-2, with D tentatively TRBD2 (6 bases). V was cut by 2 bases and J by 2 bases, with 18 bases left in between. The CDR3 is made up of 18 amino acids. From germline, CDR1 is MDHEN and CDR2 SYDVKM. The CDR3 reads CASSLPLEAGANTGELFF. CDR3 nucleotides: TGTGCCAGCAGTTTACCCCTAGAAGCGGGCGCTAACACCGGGGAGCTGTTTTTT.

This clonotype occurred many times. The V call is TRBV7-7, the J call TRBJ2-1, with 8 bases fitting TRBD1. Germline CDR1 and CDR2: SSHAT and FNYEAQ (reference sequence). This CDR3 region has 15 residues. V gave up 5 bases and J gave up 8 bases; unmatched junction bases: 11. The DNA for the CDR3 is TGTGCCAGCAGCCCGCTGGGGACAGGTCGCGATGAGCAGTTCTTC. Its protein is CASSPLGTGRDEQFF.

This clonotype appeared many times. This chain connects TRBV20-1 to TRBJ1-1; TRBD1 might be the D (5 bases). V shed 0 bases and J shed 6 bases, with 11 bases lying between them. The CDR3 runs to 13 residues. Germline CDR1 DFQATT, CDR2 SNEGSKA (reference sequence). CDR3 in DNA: TGCAGTGCTAGAGATCGCAGGGTTTCTGAAGCTTTCTTT. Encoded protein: CSARDRRVSEAFF.

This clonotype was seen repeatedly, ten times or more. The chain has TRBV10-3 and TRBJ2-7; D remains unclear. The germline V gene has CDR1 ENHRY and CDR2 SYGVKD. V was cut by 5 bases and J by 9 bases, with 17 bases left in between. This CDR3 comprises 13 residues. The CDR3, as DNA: TGTGCCATCAGTCGCCCATTGATCGAGGCGCAGTACTTC. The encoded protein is CAISRPLIEAQYF.